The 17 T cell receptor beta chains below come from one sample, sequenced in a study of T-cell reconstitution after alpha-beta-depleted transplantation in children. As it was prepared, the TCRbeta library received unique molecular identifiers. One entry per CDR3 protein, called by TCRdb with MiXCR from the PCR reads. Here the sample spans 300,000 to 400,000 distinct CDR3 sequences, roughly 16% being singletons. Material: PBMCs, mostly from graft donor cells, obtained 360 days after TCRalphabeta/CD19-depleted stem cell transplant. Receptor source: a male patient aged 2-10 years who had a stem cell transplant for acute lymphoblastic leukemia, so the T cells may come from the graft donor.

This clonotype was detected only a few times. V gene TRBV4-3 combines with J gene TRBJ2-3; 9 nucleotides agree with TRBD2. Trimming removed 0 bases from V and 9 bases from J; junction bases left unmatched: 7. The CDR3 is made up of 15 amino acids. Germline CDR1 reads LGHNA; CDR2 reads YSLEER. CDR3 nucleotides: TGCGCCAGCAGCCAAGAAGGCGCGGGAGGGCGGACGCAGTATTTT. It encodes CASSQEGAGGRTQYF.

CDR3 in DNA: TGTGCCAGCATTTCCTCGACAGAAGACGCAGATACGCAGTATTTT. Protein: CASISSTEDADTQYF. The chain is built from TRBV5-4 and TRBJ2-3; D possibly corresponds to TRBD1 (5 bases). V lost 6 bases to trimming and J lost 4 bases, with 18 bases between them. CDR1 and CDR2 from the germline V gene are SGHNT and YYREEE (reference sequence). The CDR3 spans 15 residues.

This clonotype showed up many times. This chain's CDR3 is CASTDAPLTDTQYF. In DNA, the CDR3 is TGTGCCAGCACCGATGCACCTCTCACAGATACGCAGTATTTT. V and J are TRBV12-3 or TRBV12-4 and TRBJ2-3; D remains unclear. The V gene lost 7 bases and the J gene lost 2 bases, with 13 bases spanning the gap. The CDR3 runs 14 residues.

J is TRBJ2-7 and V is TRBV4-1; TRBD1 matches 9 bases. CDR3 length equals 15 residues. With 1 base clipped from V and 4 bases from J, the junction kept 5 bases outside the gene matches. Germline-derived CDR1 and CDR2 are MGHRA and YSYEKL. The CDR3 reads CASSQGTGDPYEQYF. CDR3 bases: TGCGCCAGCAGCCAAGGGACAGGGGATCCTTACGAGCAGTACTTC.

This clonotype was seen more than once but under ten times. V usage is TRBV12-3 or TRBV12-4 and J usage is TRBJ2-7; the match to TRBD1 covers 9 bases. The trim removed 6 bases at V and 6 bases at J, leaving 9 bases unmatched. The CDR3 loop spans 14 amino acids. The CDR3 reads CASSTTGGVLEQYF. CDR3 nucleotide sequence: TGTGCCAGCAGCACGACAGGGGGGGTCCTCGAGCAGTACTTC.

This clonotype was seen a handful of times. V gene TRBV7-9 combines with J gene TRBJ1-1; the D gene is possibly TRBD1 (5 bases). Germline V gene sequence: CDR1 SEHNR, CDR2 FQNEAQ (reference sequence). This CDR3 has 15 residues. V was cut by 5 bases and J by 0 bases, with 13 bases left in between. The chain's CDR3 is CASSPRTRMNTEAFF. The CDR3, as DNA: TGTGCCAGCAGCCCACGGACAAGGATGAACACTGAAGCTTTCTTT.

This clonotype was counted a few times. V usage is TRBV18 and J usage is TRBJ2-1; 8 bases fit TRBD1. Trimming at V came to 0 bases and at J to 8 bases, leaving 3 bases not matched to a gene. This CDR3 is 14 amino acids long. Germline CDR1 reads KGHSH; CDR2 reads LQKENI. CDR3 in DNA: TGTGCCAGCTCACCACCGACAGGGGTACATGAGCAGTTCTTC. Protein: CASSPPTGVHEQFF.

In DNA form, the CDR3 reads TGCGCCAGCAGCCAAGAATCGGACCTACACACTGAAGCTTTCTTT. Protein sequence: CASSQESDLHTEAFF. The chain uses TRBV4-3 and TRBJ1-1, with D hard to call. Germline CDR1 and CDR2: LGHNA and YSLEER. Deletions cut 0 bases from V and 3 bases from J, with 11 bases between. There are 15 residues in the CDR3.

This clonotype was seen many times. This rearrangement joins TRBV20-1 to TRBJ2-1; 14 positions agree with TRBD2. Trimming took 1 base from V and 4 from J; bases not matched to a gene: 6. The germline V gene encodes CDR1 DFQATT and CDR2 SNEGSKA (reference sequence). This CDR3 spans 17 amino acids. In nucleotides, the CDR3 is TGCAGTGCTAGAGGGGGACTAGCGGGAGTTAATTACAATGAGCAGTTCTTC. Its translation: CSARGGLAGVNYNEQFF.

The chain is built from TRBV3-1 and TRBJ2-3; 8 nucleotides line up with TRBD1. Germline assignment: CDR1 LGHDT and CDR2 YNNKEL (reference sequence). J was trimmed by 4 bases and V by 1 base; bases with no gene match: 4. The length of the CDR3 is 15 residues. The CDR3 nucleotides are TGTGCCAGCAGCCAAGGGACAGGGTGGTCAGATACGCAGTATTTT. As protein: CASSQGTGWSDTQYF.

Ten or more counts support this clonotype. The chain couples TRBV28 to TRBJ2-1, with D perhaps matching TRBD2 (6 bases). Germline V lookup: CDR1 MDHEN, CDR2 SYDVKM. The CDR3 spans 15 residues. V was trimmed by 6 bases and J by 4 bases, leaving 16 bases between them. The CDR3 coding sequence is TGTGCCAGCAGCCCTCGGCGGGGTTGGTACAATGAGCAGTTCTTC. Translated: CASSPRRGWYNEQFF. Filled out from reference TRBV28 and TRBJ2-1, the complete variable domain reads DVKVTQSSRYLVKRTGEKVFLECVQDMDHENMFWYRQDPGLGLRLIYFSYDVKMKEKGDIPEGYSVSREKKERFSLILESASTNQTSMYLCASSPRRGWYNEQFFGPGTRLTVL.

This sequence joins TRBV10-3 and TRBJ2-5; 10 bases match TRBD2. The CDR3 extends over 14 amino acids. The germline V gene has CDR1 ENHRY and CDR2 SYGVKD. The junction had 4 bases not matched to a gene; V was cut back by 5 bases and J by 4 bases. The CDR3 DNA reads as TGTGCCATCAGTTTAGCGGGAGGCGTAGAGACCCAGTACTTC. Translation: CAISLAGGVETQYF.

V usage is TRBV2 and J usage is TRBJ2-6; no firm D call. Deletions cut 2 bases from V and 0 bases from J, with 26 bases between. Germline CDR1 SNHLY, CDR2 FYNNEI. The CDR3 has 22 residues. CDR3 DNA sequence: TGTGCCAGCAGTGAAAAGGGTGGGCAATCTCCCGTTTCTCGCTCTGGGGCCAACGTCCTGACTTTC. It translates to CASSEKGGQSPVSRSGANVLTF.

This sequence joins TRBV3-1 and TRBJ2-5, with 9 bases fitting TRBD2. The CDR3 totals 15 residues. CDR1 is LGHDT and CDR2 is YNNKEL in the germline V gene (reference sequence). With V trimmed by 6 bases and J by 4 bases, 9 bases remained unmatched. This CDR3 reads CASSPGTSSGETQYF. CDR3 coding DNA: TGTGCCAGCAGTCCCGGGACTAGCTCAGGAGAGACCCAGTACTTC.

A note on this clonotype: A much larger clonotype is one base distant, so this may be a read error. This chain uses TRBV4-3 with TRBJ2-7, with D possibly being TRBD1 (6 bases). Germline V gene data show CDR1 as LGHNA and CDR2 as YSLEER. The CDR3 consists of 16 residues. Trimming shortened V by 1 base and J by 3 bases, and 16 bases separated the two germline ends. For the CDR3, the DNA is TGCGCCAGCAGCCAAGTGGGGGACACTGTACTCTACGAGCAGTACTTC. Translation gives CASSQVGDTVLYEQYF.

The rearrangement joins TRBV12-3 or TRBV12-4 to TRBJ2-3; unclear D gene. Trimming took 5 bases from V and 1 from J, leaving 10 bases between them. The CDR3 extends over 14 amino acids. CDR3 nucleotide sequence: TGTGCCAGCAGTAAGAACCACCGCACAGATACGCAGTATTTT. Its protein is CASSKNHRTDTQYF.

CDR3 residues: CSALSGTGGVLSNQPQHF. In DNA, the CDR3 is TGCAGTGCTCTCTCCGGGACAGGGGGCGTCCTAAGCAATCAGCCCCAGCATTTT. This chain links TRBV20-1 with TRBJ1-5; 12 nucleotides match TRBD1. Trimming at V came to 5 bases and at J to 1 base, leaving 12 bases not matched to a gene. This CDR3 region has 18 residues. CDR1 DFQATT and CDR2 SNEGSKA come from the germline V gene (reference sequence).